These T cell receptor beta chains were read from a single sample in a study of post-analysis software for immune sequencing data. TCRdb itself ran the PCR reads through MiXCR, one entry per CDR3 protein. The table has just over 250,000 distinct CDR3 sequences, 30% to 45% seen once; the top ten hold 4.5% to 5.5%. Sequenced material: blood. The source of these receptors is a girl aged 5-17 years with multiple sclerosis. Both conserved end residues are part of each CDR3. The order of the fields is J gene, D gene, clone size, V gene, CDR3 DNA, CDR3 protein. A D gene is named only where the DNA matches it firmly. The size of a clone is reported for some rows only, either as once, few or many, or as a class for expanded clones.

j_gene: TRBJ2-3
d_gene: .
abundance: many
v_gene: TRBV7-2
CDR3nt: TGTGCCAGCAGTCGCCTTGCGGGGCACACAGATACGCAGTATTTT
CDR3aa: CASSRLAGHTDTQYF

j_gene: TRBJ2-3
d_gene: .
abundance: many
v_gene: TRBV5-6
CDR3nt: TGTGCCAGCAGCTTCCCCTCGGACTGGCCTAGCACAGATACGCAGTATTTT
CDR3aa: CASSFPSDWPSTDTQYF

j_gene: TRBJ1-1
d_gene: .
abundance: many
v_gene: TRBV29-1
CDR3nt: TGCAGCTCTCGGGGACCTGAGGGAGCTTTCTTT
CDR3aa: CSSRGPEGAFF

j_gene: TRBJ2-1
d_gene: .
abundance: few
v_gene: TRBV20-1
CDR3nt: TGCAGTGCTAGGCGGTCGGGGCGAAATGAGCAGTTCTTC
CDR3aa: CSARRSGRNEQFF

j_gene: TRBJ2-5
d_gene: TRBD1
abundance: many
v_gene: TRBV20-1
CDR3nt: TGCAGTGCCGTGGACAGGGGGCGGTGGGAGACCCAGTACTTC
CDR3aa: CSAVDRGRWETQYF

j_gene: TRBJ2-1
d_gene: TRBD2
abundance: .
v_gene: TRBV20-1
CDR3nt: TGCAGTGCTAGGGTAGCGGGGAGAGGTGAGCAGTTCTTC
CDR3aa: CSARVAGRGEQFF

j_gene: TRBJ2-5
d_gene: .
abundance: .
v_gene: TRBV5-1
CDR3nt: TGCGCCAGCAGCCGCAAGCGGACAGACCAAGAGACCCAGTACTTC
CDR3aa: CASSRKRTDQETQYF

j_gene: TRBJ2-1
d_gene: .
abundance: many
v_gene: TRBV4-1
CDR3nt: TGCGCCAGCAGCCAAGTTGATTTAGGTTTCTCCTACAATGAGCAGTTCTTC
CDR3aa: CASSQVDLGFSYNEQFF

j_gene: TRBJ2-7
d_gene: TRBD1
abundance: many
v_gene: TRBV29-1
CDR3nt: TGCAGCGTTGAAGGGACAGGGCACGAGCAGTACTTC
CDR3aa: CSVEGTGHEQYF

j_gene: TRBJ1-2
d_gene: TRBD1
abundance: many
v_gene: TRBV12-3/TRBV12-4
CDR3nt: TGTGCCAGCAGCCCAAAGACAGGGGGCCACTATGGCTACACCTTC
CDR3aa: CASSPKTGGHYGYTF

j_gene: TRBJ2-3
d_gene: .
abundance: many
v_gene: TRBV4-2
CDR3nt: TGTGCCAGCAGCCAAGATACGTTGGGGGGTACGCAGTATTTT
CDR3aa: CASSQDTLGGTQYF

j_gene: TRBJ1-6
d_gene: .
abundance: many
v_gene: TRBV10-3
CDR3nt: TGTGCCATCAGCCAGGACAGTCTTAATTCACCCCTCCACTTT
CDR3aa: CAISQDSLNSPLHF

j_gene: TRBJ2-1
d_gene: TRBD2
abundance: many
v_gene: TRBV4-2
CDR3nt: TGTGCCAGCAGCCAAACCGCGTCTAGCGGGGCGCTTGAGCAGTTCTTC
CDR3aa: CASSQTASSGALEQFF

j_gene: TRBJ2-5
d_gene: TRBD2
abundance: many
v_gene: TRBV5-6
CDR3nt: TGTGCCAGCAGCTTGTGGACTAGCGGGGGTCAAGAGACCCAGTACTTC
CDR3aa: CASSLWTSGGQETQYF

j_gene: TRBJ1-2
d_gene: TRBD1
abundance: .
v_gene: TRBV20-1
CDR3nt: TGCAGTGCTAACAGGGGAAACGGCTACACCTTC
CDR3aa: CSANRGNGYTF

j_gene: TRBJ2-7
d_gene: TRBD1
abundance: few
v_gene: TRBV13
CDR3nt: TGTGCCAGCAGCTTAGCCGGGGACAGGGATTTCGAGCAGTACTTC
CDR3aa: CASSLAGDRDFEQYF

j_gene: TRBJ1-5
d_gene: .
abundance: many
v_gene: TRBV10-3
CDR3nt: TGTGCCATCAGTGAGCGAGGGGGCAATCAGCCCCAGCATTTT
CDR3aa: CAISERGGNQPQHF

j_gene: TRBJ1-5
d_gene: .
abundance: .
v_gene: TRBV4-1
CDR3nt: TGCGCCAGCAGCCAAGATCTTCGCAATCAGCCCCAGCATTTT
CDR3aa: CASSQDLRNQPQHF

j_gene: TRBJ2-1
d_gene: .
abundance: few
v_gene: TRBV7-2
CDR3nt: TGTGCCAGCAGCCCTGCCGCGGCGACCTCCTACAATGAGCAGTTCTTC
CDR3aa: CASSPAAATSYNEQFF

j_gene: TRBJ1-5
d_gene: .
abundance: many
v_gene: TRBV19
CDR3nt: TGTGCCAGTAGTACCCGACTCAACGGTCCGGTCAATCAGCCCCAGCATTTT
CDR3aa: CASSTRLNGPVNQPQHF

j_gene: TRBJ1-3
d_gene: .
abundance: .
v_gene: TRBV6-1
CDR3nt: TGTGCCAGCAGTAAAATAGGGACGGCGAACTCTGGAAACACCATATATTTT
CDR3aa: CASSKIGTANSGNTIYF

j_gene: TRBJ2-7
d_gene: .
abundance: .
v_gene: TRBV6-5
CDR3nt: TGTGCCAGCAGTTACAACAGACAGACGTCCTACGAGCAGTACTTC
CDR3aa: CASSYNRQTSYEQYF

j_gene: TRBJ2-7
d_gene: .
abundance: many
v_gene: TRBV21-1
CDR3nt: TGTGCCAGCAGCCCCGCTGGGGGTTACGAGCAGTACTTC
CDR3aa: CASSPAGGYEQYF

j_gene: TRBJ1-5
d_gene: .
abundance: .
v_gene: TRBV7-9
CDR3nt: TGTGCCAGCAGCGCCGGACAGAGGGGAAGCAATCAGCCCCAGCATTTT
CDR3aa: CASSAGQRGSNQPQHF

j_gene: TRBJ2-1
d_gene: .
abundance: .
v_gene: TRBV21-1
CDR3nt: TGTGCCAGCAGCAAAGTCCTAGCCTACAATGAGCAGTTCTTC
CDR3aa: CASSKVLAYNEQFF

j_gene: TRBJ2-1
d_gene: TRBD2
abundance: few
v_gene: TRBV24-1
CDR3nt: TGTGCCGCCAGTGAGGAAAATAGCGGGAGAGGTAATGAGCAGTTCTTC
CDR3aa: CAASEENSGRGNEQFF

j_gene: TRBJ2-3
d_gene: .
abundance: .
v_gene: TRBV5-1
CDR3nt: TGCGCCAGCAGCGCGCAAGGGTACACGGATACGCAGTATTTT
CDR3aa: CASSAQGYTDTQYF

j_gene: TRBJ2-3
d_gene: .
abundance: .
v_gene: TRBV28
CDR3nt: TGTTCCAGCAGTTCCCCGACAGTTCAAGAGACCCAGTATTTT
CDR3aa: CSSSSPTVQETQYF

j_gene: TRBJ2-2
d_gene: TRBD2
abundance: few
v_gene: TRBV2
CDR3nt: TGTGCCAGCAGTGAATCGGGGGGGGCGAGCACCGGGGAGCTGTTTTTT
CDR3aa: CASSESGGASTGELFF

j_gene: TRBJ1-2
d_gene: TRBD1
abundance: many
v_gene: TRBV3-1
CDR3nt: TGTGCCAGCAGCCCGCGGACAGGGGGTTATGGCTACACCTTC
CDR3aa: CASSPRTGGYGYTF

j_gene: TRBJ2-5
d_gene: TRBD1
abundance: .
v_gene: TRBV7-9
CDR3nt: TGTGCCAGCAGCCCGGGGACAGGGGTCAAAGAGACCCAGTACTTC
CDR3aa: CASSPGTGVKETQYF

j_gene: TRBJ2-2
d_gene: TRBD1
abundance: few
v_gene: TRBV7-9
CDR3nt: TGTGCCAGCAGCTTTGACAGGGCCGACGGGGAGCTGTTTTTT
CDR3aa: CASSFDRADGELFF

j_gene: TRBJ2-1
d_gene: TRBD2
abundance: many
v_gene: TRBV20-1
CDR3nt: TGCAGTGCTCGAGAACGAGCGGCGGGAGTAGTAGTCGATGAGCAGTTCTTC
CDR3aa: CSARERAAGVVVDEQFF

j_gene: TRBJ2-1
d_gene: .
abundance: .
v_gene: TRBV5-1
CDR3nt: TGCGCCAGCAGCTCTGCCCAGGGATATACATTGAATGAGCAGTTCTTC
CDR3aa: CASSSAQGYTLNEQFF

j_gene: TRBJ2-3
d_gene: .
abundance: .
v_gene: TRBV15
CDR3nt: TGTGCCACCAGCAGAGAATCAGGCCGGGGGTCAAGGGATACGCAGTATTTT
CDR3aa: CATSRESGRGSRDTQYF

j_gene: TRBJ1-1
d_gene: .
abundance: .
v_gene: TRBV3-1
CDR3nt: TGTGCCAGCAGCCAAGAGAAATCGGGGATTGAAGCTTTCTTT
CDR3aa: CASSQEKSGIEAFF

j_gene: TRBJ2-1
d_gene: TRBD2
abundance: .
v_gene: TRBV20-1
CDR3nt: TGCAGTGCTAGCCGGGGCGGGAGTGGGTCCTACAATGAGCAGTTCTTC
CDR3aa: CSASRGGSGSYNEQFF

j_gene: TRBJ2-5
d_gene: .
abundance: few
v_gene: TRBV5-1
CDR3nt: TGCGCCAGCAGCTTGGTGGGCGATGCGCGCGACAATGAGCAGTACTTC
CDR3aa: CASSLVGDARDNEQYF

j_gene: TRBJ2-1
d_gene: .
abundance: many
v_gene: TRBV11-2
CDR3nt: TGTGCCAGCAGCTTAGAACTCGATGAGCAGTTCTTC
CDR3aa: CASSLELDEQFF

j_gene: TRBJ1-1
d_gene: TRBD1
abundance: few
v_gene: TRBV14
CDR3nt: TGTGCCAGCAGCGCAGGGGGCCGCACTGAAGCTTTCTTT
CDR3aa: CASSAGGRTEAFF

j_gene: TRBJ2-3
d_gene: TRBD1
abundance: .
v_gene: TRBV30
CDR3nt: TGTGCCTGGGAGGGGGACAGGGACTTCACAGATACGCAGTATTTT
CDR3aa: CAWEGDRDFTDTQYF

j_gene: TRBJ1-2
d_gene: .
abundance: .
v_gene: TRBV4-1
CDR3nt: TGCGCCAGCAGCCAGATTCCCGGGAACGAAGCAGCCTATGGCTACACCTTC
CDR3aa: CASSQIPGNEAAYGYTF

j_gene: TRBJ2-1
d_gene: TRBD2
abundance: few
v_gene: TRBV3-1
CDR3nt: TGTGCCAGCAGCCAAGAGGGACTAGCGGCAGGGGATGAGCAGTTCTTC
CDR3aa: CASSQEGLAAGDEQFF

j_gene: TRBJ2-5
d_gene: .
abundance: .
v_gene: TRBV29-1
CDR3nt: TGCAGCGTTGGGGGGCAGGGTCCCGACCAAGAGACCCAGTACTTC
CDR3aa: CSVGGQGPDQETQYF

j_gene: TRBJ1-5
d_gene: .
abundance: .
v_gene: TRBV6-6
CDR3nt: TGTGCCAGCAGTTACTCGGGAGGGGTCAATCAGCCCCAGCATTTT
CDR3aa: CASSYSGGVNQPQHF

j_gene: TRBJ2-4
d_gene: TRBD1
abundance: many
v_gene: TRBV11-2
CDR3nt: TGTGCCAGCAGCTCCAACAGGGGGCTCGGGGGAAACATTCAGTACTTC
CDR3aa: CASSSNRGLGGNIQYF

j_gene: TRBJ1-1
d_gene: TRBD1
abundance: many
v_gene: TRBV29-1
CDR3nt: TGCAGCGTTGTTCCCTTCACCGTAGGCATCCGGGACAGTTTTGCTGTGGCTTTCTTT
CDR3aa: CSVVPFTVGIRDSFAVAFF

j_gene: TRBJ1-1
d_gene: .
abundance: .
v_gene: TRBV12-3/TRBV12-4
CDR3nt: TGTGCCAGCAGTCCCCCGGTGAGGGGCGGCTCCGACGGCGCTTTCTTT
CDR3aa: CASSPPVRGGSDGAFF

j_gene: TRBJ1-2
d_gene: .
abundance: .
v_gene: TRBV10-2
CDR3nt: TGCGCCAGCAGTATCTGGACAGTTTCGGACTATGGCTACACCTTC
CDR3aa: CASSIWTVSDYGYTF

j_gene: TRBJ2-2
d_gene: .
abundance: .
v_gene: TRBV9
CDR3nt: TGTGCCAGCAGCGTAGCGTCTGGGGTAGGCGGGGAGCTGTTTTTT
CDR3aa: CASSVASGVGGELFF

j_gene: TRBJ2-3
d_gene: .
abundance: .
v_gene: TRBV12-3/TRBV12-4
CDR3nt: TGTGCCAGCAGTTTACAAATCACGGGAATGGATACGCAGTATTTT
CDR3aa: CASSLQITGMDTQYF

j_gene: TRBJ2-7
d_gene: TRBD1
abundance: .
v_gene: TRBV28
CDR3nt: TGTGCCAGCAGCTCTCCGGGACAGCCTCGCTACGAGCAGTACTTC
CDR3aa: CASSSPGQPRYEQYF

j_gene: TRBJ2-7
d_gene: .
abundance: once
v_gene: TRBV5-6
CDR3nt: TGTGCCAGCAGCTTGAACTTCTACGAGCAGTACTTC
CDR3aa: CASSLNFYEQYF

j_gene: TRBJ1-1
d_gene: .
abundance: few
v_gene: TRBV5-1
CDR3nt: TGCGCCAGCAGCCTCCGGAGAGACACTGAAGCTTTCTTT
CDR3aa: CASSLRRDTEAFF

j_gene: TRBJ1-2
d_gene: .
abundance: few
v_gene: TRBV12-3/TRBV12-4
CDR3nt: TGTGCCAGCAGTCTGGCGGGCGTGATCAACCATGGCTACACCTTC
CDR3aa: CASSLAGVINHGYTF

j_gene: TRBJ2-7
d_gene: .
abundance: .
v_gene: TRBV6-2/TRBV6-3
CDR3nt: TGTGCCAGCATTCTTACGGTCGCGGGCGAGCAGTACTTC
CDR3aa: CASILTVAGEQYF

j_gene: TRBJ2-5
d_gene: TRBD1
abundance: .
v_gene: TRBV5-1
CDR3nt: TGCGCCAGCAGCTGGGGGGACAGGGCCTCGCCAGAGACCCAGTACTTC
CDR3aa: CASSWGDRASPETQYF

j_gene: TRBJ2-3
d_gene: .
abundance: few
v_gene: TRBV12-3/TRBV12-4
CDR3nt: TGTGCCGGTAGGGGACTGGCGTTTACAGATACGCAGTATTTT
CDR3aa: CAGRGLAFTDTQYF